This paragraph reports one TCR beta chain. As yet, its antigen is unknown. CD4+ naive, central memory, regulatory and stem cell-like memory cells were sorted via CD45RO/CCR7/CD25/CD127/CD95/CD27. The sequenced template was cDNA made from the entire isolated RNA. Produced via immunoSEQ multiplex PCR; TCRdb's table is partial and in-frame only. The table includes roughly 330,000 clones, around an eighth detected once. This sample stems from a study of beta chain features in type 1 diabetes. The length of the CDR3 is 19 residues. With 6 bases clipped from V and 2 bases from J, the junction kept 18 bases outside the gene matches. Germline loops: CDR1 SGHVS, CDR2 FQNEAQ. Notes on the study in general: cDNA-based sequencing might over-represent cells highly expressing TCR. Among patients with Type 1 diabetes, TCRB CDR3s were moderately but significantly shorter in every one of the four CD4+ subsets.

The sequenced sample was naive CD4+ T cells from blood. This chain joins TRBV7-8 and TRBJ2-7, with 11 bases fitting TRBD2. The origin of this receptor is a woman in her late teens or twenties with type 1 diabetes. The DNA of the CDR3 is TGTGCCAGCAGGGCCGCCTCGGCTAGCGGGAGGCAATCAACCTACGAGCAGTACTTC. This encodes CASRAASASGRQSTYEQYF.